Below, 21 T cell receptor beta chains from the same sample are listed, as sequenced in a study of human T cells and chemical hapten exposure. Each CDR3 protein gets one entry after TCRdb re-called the RACE reads with MiXCR. This repertoire shows about 59,000 distinct CDR3 sequences, 11% found once; its top ten account for roughly 4.3%. Time point defined: pre-sensitization, week 0. The treatment is: therapeutic diphenylcyclopropenone sensitization with weekly scalp DPC. Sample: whole blood, taken in connection with sensitization to the hapten diphenylcyclopropenone (DPC). Source of these receptors: a woman aged 35 to 49 with alopecia areata. Some clones in this sample may be carry-over from other donors' samples.

Only a few counts were recorded for this clonotype. The chain is built from TRBV7-9 and TRBJ2-1, with 11 bases aligning to TRBD1. The CDR3 has 16 residues. Germline V gives CDR1 SEHNR, CDR2 FQNEAQ (reference sequence). V dropped 6 bases and J dropped 7; count of bases not matched to a gene: 11. CDR3 in DNA: TGTGCCAGCAGTCCCCTGGGGACAGGGGGGTTAAATGAGCAGTTCTTC. It specifies CASSPLGTGGLNEQFF. Full variable domain (outside the CDR3, taken from reference TRBV7-9 and TRBJ2-1): DTGVSQNPRHKITKRGQNVTFRCDPISEHNRLYWYRQTLGQGPEFLTYFQNEAQLEKSRLLSDRFSAERPKGSFSTLEIQRTEQGDSAMYLCASSPLGTGGLNEQFFGPGTRLTVL.

The V and J genes are TRBV6-5 and TRBJ2-1, with 8 bases matching TRBD2. Trimming at V came to 6 bases and at J to 6 bases, leaving 7 bases not matched to a gene. The V gene's germline CDR1 is MNHEY and CDR2 SVGAGI. The CDR3 runs to 14 residues. Here the CDR3 reads CASSRRGAANEQFF. CDR3 coding DNA: TGTGCCAGCAGCCGGCGGGGGGCGGCCAATGAGCAGTTCTTC.

This clonotype appeared a few times. V and J are TRBV9 and TRBJ2-5; 12 bases are shared with TRBD2. The CDR3 is 17 amino acids. V gave up 2 bases and J gave up 2 bases; unmatched junction bases: 7. The germline CDR1 and CDR2 sequences are SGDLS and YYNGEE. The CDR3 protein is CASSVGLAGSQQETQYF. The CDR3 nucleotides are TGTGCCAGCAGCGTCGGACTAGCGGGGTCACAACAAGAGACCCAGTACTTC.

This clonotype appeared many times. V is TRBV9 and J is TRBJ2-7; D ambiguous. The CDR3 runs 11 residues. Germline V CDR1 and CDR2: SGDLS, YYNGEE. The ends were cut back, 0 bases at V and 4 bases at J, with 2 bases in the middle. The CDR3 reads CASSVDYEQYF. In nucleotides, the CDR3 is TGTGCCAGCAGCGTAGATTACGAGCAGTACTTC.

This clonotype was counted at least ten times. The chain employs TRBV3-2 and TRBJ2-7; the D call in the table, TRBD2, was not verified against the DNA. TRBV3-2 constitutes a pseudogene. CDR3 size: 16 residues. In DNA form, the CDR3 reads TGTGCCAGCAGCCAAGTCGCTAAACTAATCCCCTACGAGCAGTACTTC. This encodes CASSQVAKLIPYEQYF.

In this sample, this clonotype turned up many times. This sequence joins TRBV20-1 and TRBJ1-5; D call uncertain. The CDR3 length is 16 residues. Germline values: CDR1 DFQATT, CDR2 SNEGSKA (reference sequence). The V end lost 3 bases, the J end lost 4 bases, and 19 bases lay between the germline ends. CDR3 coding DNA: TGCAGTGCTAGTATCGGCAGTAGAGCGGCTAATCAGCCCCAGCATTTT. Translating it yields CSASIGSRAANQPQHF.

This clonotype has only a few counts. The V gene is TRBV7-9, the J gene TRBJ2-3, with 7 bases fitting TRBD1. CDR3 length: 15 amino acids. V lost 2 bases and J lost 2; bases outside the gene matches: 4. Germline values: CDR1 SEHNR, CDR2 FQNEAQ (reference sequence). The CDR3 is CASSLRGGDTDTQYF. CDR3 nucleotides: TGTGCCAGCAGCTTAAGAGGGGGCGACACAGATACGCAGTATTTT.

This clonotype was seen a few times. This CDR3 reads CASSLSASSYNEQFF. The CDR3 coding sequence is TGTGCCAGCAGTTTATCGGCCAGCAGTTACAATGAGCAGTTCTTC. The chain joins TRBV27 to TRBJ2-1; D is undetermined. This CDR3 is built from 15 residues. Trimming removed 0 bases from V and 4 bases from J, with 10 bases in between. CDR1 MNHEY and CDR2 SMNVEV come from the germline V gene (reference sequence).

This clonotype was counted at least ten times. The CDR3 region is CASRIGDSATSSNQPQHF. CDR3 DNA sequence: TGTGCCAGCAGAATTGGGGACAGTGCCACATCGAGCAATCAGCCCCAGCATTTT. This sequence joins TRBV6-1 and TRBJ1-5; TRBD1 matches 7 bases. From germline, CDR1 is MNHNS and CDR2 SASEGT. CDR3 length: 18 amino acids. The V and J ends lost 6 bases and 1 base, in that order; junction bases with no gene match: 15.

This rearrangement joins TRBV12-3 or TRBV12-4 to TRBJ2-2, with 11 bases aligning to TRBD2. There are 15 residues in the CDR3. Trimming took 5 bases from V and 4 from J; bases not matched to a gene: 3. In DNA form, the CDR3 reads TGTGCCAGCAGTCGACTAGCGGGAAGCACCGGGGAGCTGTTTTTT. It translates to CASSRLAGSTGELFF.

This clonotype was recorded at least ten times. The rearrangement joins TRBV27 to TRBJ1-2; TRBD1 is a possible D gene (5 bases). CDR1 is MNHEY, CDR2 SMNVEV, per germline (reference sequence). V shed 3 bases and J shed 2 bases, with 7 bases lying between them. This CDR3 region has 13 residues. The CDR3 sequence: CASSFRGNYGYTF. The CDR3 DNA follows: TGTGCCAGCAGTTTCCGGGGGAACTATGGCTACACCTTC.

This clonotype turned up a few times. The chain recombines TRBV25-1 with TRBJ2-1; D call uncertain. The V gene's germline CDR1 is MGHDK and CDR2 SYGVNS. V dropped 4 bases and J dropped 4 bases, with 8 bases sitting between them. This CDR3 comprises 13 residues. The chain's CDR3 is CASSGVGYNEQFF. The DNA for the CDR3 is TGTGCCAGCAGTGGGGTAGGGTACAATGAGCAGTTCTTC.

This clonotype was seen ten or more times. This chain connects TRBV18 to TRBJ2-5; D call uncertain. Looked up from germline, CDR1 is KGHSH and CDR2 is LQKENI. This CDR3 comprises 12 residues. The V and J ends lost 5 bases and 1 base respectively, with 5 bases between them. In DNA form, the CDR3 reads TGTGCCAGCTCAGTTGGCCAAGAGACCCAGTACTTC. Residues: CASSVGQETQYF.

The table lists this clonotype with many counts. The genes are TRBV20-1 and TRBJ1-1, with 9 bases matching TRBD1. The V gene end was trimmed by 0 bases and the J gene end by 10 bases; junction bases not matched to a gene: 9. The germline V gene encodes CDR1 DFQATT and CDR2 SNEGSKA (reference sequence). The CDR3 runs to 14 residues. CDR3 DNA: TGCAGTGCTAGAGATCCGGGACAGGGAAATGGAGCTTTCTTT. Its protein product is CSARDPGQGNGAFF.

This chain joins TRBV4-3 and TRBJ2-2; 15 bases line up with TRBD2. Looked up from germline, CDR1 is LGHNA and CDR2 is YSLEER. This CDR3 has 19 amino acids. The trim removed 3 bases at V and 6 bases at J, leaving 11 bases unmatched. CDR3 residues: CASSQELGTSGGFAGELFF. In nucleotides, the CDR3 is TGCGCCAGCAGCCAGGAACTCGGGACTAGCGGGGGGTTCGCCGGGGAGCTGTTTTTT.

Many counts were recorded for this clonotype. This rearrangement joins TRBV18 to TRBJ2-1, with 16 bases identical to TRBD2. CDR1 is KGHSH, CDR2 LQKENI, per germline. The CDR3 spans 16 residues. The J segment lost 8 bases and the V segment lost 3 bases, leaving 4 bases of the junction unmatched. This CDR3 is CASSPPGLAGGDEQFF. Written as DNA, the CDR3 is TGTGCCAGCTCACCGCCGGGACTAGCGGGAGGGGATGAGCAGTTCTTC.

The V call is TRBV15, the J call TRBJ1-2; D not certain. This CDR3 is built from 14 residues. Germline V gene lookup returns CDR1 LNHNV and CDR2 YYDKDF (reference sequence). The V end lost 2 bases, the J end lost 8 bases, and 15 bases lay between the germline ends. CDR3 sequence reads: CATSRSHMTSGYTF. DNA of the CDR3: TGTGCCACCAGCAGATCCCACATGACGAGCGGCTACACCTTC.

At least ten counts were recorded for this clonotype. The V gene is TRBV30, the J gene TRBJ1-1; D unclear. The CDR3 runs to 14 residues. Trimming shortened V by 0 bases and J by 0 bases, and 8 bases separated the two germline ends. Germline V gene lookup returns CDR1 GTSNPN and CDR2 SVGIG (reference sequence). CDR3 sequence: CAWSVTALNTEAFF. In DNA form, the CDR3 reads TGTGCCTGGAGTGTGACGGCGCTGAACACTGAAGCTTTCTTT.

The chain couples TRBV30 to TRBJ2-1; weak D call: TRBD2 (6 bases). Germline CDR1 is GTSNPN and CDR2 is SVGIG (reference sequence). The CDR3 is 15 amino acids. Trimming removed 3 bases from V and 3 bases from J, with 15 bases in between. CDR3 sequence: CAWRAGTAFYNEQFF. The DNA for the CDR3 is TGTGCCTGGAGAGCCGGGACTGCCTTCTACAATGAGCAGTTCTTC.

The chain employs TRBV27 and TRBJ2-7; 8 bases line up with TRBD1. J was trimmed by 2 bases and V by 5 bases; bases with no gene match: 5. Germline lookup yields CDR1 MNHEY and CDR2 SMNVEV (reference sequence). The CDR3 contains 14 residues. The DNA for the CDR3 is TGTGCCAGCAGTCGGACAGGGAATACCTACGAGCAGTACTTC. It encodes CASSRTGNTYEQYF.

The table lists this clonotype with many counts. V is TRBV12-3 or TRBV12-4 and J is TRBJ2-3, with TRBD2 matching over 9 bases. CDR3 length equals 16 residues. Trimming at V came to 4 bases and at J to 2 bases, leaving 7 bases not matched to a gene. The CDR3 reads CASSSTGTSFTDTQYF. CDR3 nucleotides: TGTGCCAGCAGTTCCACCGGGACTAGCTTCACAGATACGCAGTATTTT.